Listed here are 4 T cell receptor beta chains from one sample, sequenced in a study of blood T cells in healthy people across ages. A J-beta primer mix and a sample-barcoded 5' primer were used in a second PCR of about 7 to 11 cycles. TCRdb recomputed calls from the 5' RACE reads with MiXCR, one row per CDR3 protein. In the table there are 850,000 to 1,300,000 distinct CDR3 sequences, 45% of which are singletons. Material: blood. These receptors were obtained from an older woman in good health.

This rearrangement joins TRBV3-1 to TRBJ2-7, with no clear D. This CDR3 is 16 amino acids long. V lost 0 bases, J lost 7 bases, and 19 bases lay in between. Germline CDR1 and CDR2: LGHDT and YNNKEL (reference sequence). The chain's CDR3 is CASSQDFPQFYNEQYF. DNA of the CDR3: TGTGCCAGCAGCCAAGATTTCCCACAATTTTACAATGAGCAGTACTTC.

The chain employs TRBV9 and TRBJ2-7; D is unclear. Germline CDR1 and CDR2: SGDLS and YYNGEE. V was clipped by 0 bases and J by 4 bases, with 14 bases between them. The CDR3 has 15 amino acids. The CDR3 DNA is TGTGCCAGCAGCGTAGGTGCAGCCGTTGGATACGAGCAGTACTTC. Its translation is CASSVGAAVGYEQYF.

CDR3: CASSWRGGLADTQYF. For the CDR3, the DNA is TGTGCCAGCAGCTGGCGGGGGGGCCTAGCAGATACGCAGTATTTT. The V call is TRBV7-2, the J call TRBJ2-3; 9 bases line up with TRBD2. The CDR3 is 15 amino acids. Trimming at V came to 4 bases and at J to 4 bases, leaving 6 bases not matched to a gene. Germline-derived CDR1 and CDR2 are SGHTA and FQGNSA.

This clonotype occurred a few times. This rearrangement joins TRBV27 to TRBJ1-5, with 8 bases aligning to TRBD1. Trimming cost V 5 bases and J 5 bases; bases outside gene matches: 5. CDR1 and CDR2 from the germline V gene are MNHEY and SMNVEV (reference sequence). The CDR3 is 14 residues long. CDR3 sequence: CASSRTGLDQPQHF. CDR3 nucleotide sequence: TGTGCCAGCAGTAGGACAGGGTTGGATCAGCCCCAGCATTTT.